This is a list of T cell receptor beta chains from one sample in a study of blood T cell repertoires in COVID-19. Measured with immunoSEQ multiplex PCR; TCRdb has only the in-frame clones, and not every one. The table has over 150,000 clones, around 90% seen once. Sequenced material: peripheral blood. The origin of the receptors is a woman older than 75 with COVID-19, enrolled during active disease. CDR3s include the opening cysteine and the closing phenylalanine or tryptophan. D genes are given only for firm matches. Part of the rows lack a size; the others show once, few, many or a class for expanded clones.

clone size,J gene,V gene,D gene,CDR3 DNA,CDR3 protein
-,TRBJ2-7,TRBV6-1,TRBD1,TGTGCCAGCAGTGAAGGAGGGGGCGGAAGTTACGAGCAGTACTTC,CASSEGGGGSYEQYF
-,TRBJ1-1,TRBV28,-,TGTGCCAGCAGGGATGGATCAGGCTACACTGAAGCTTTCTTT,CASRDGSGYTEAFF
once,TRBJ2-7,TRBV19,TRBD1,TGTGCCAGTAGCGGACAGGGTACCCAATCCTACGAGCAGTACTTC,CASSGQGTQSYEQYF
-,TRBJ2-1,TRBV5-4,-,TGTGCCAGCAGCTTGATCCGGGGTGAGCAGTTCTTC,CASSLIRGEQFF
few,TRBJ1-2,TRBV12-1,-,TGTGCCAGCAGCCCTACAGGGAAGGATGGCTACACCTTC,CASSPTGKDGYTF
-,TRBJ2-1,TRBV28,-,TGTGCCAGCAGTTTATCTAGACCAAATTACAATGAGCAGTTCTTC,CASSLSRPNYNEQFF
-,TRBJ2-2,TRBV5-4,-,TGTGCCAGCAGTGAGGCCGACTACACCGGGGAGCTGTTTTTT,CASSEADYTGELFF
-,TRBJ1-6,TRBV15,TRBD1,TGTGCCACCAGCAGCGGACAGGGTCCCCTCCACTTT,CATSSGQGPLHF
-,TRBJ2-1,TRBV7-8,-,TGTGCCAGCACCAGAGCTGGGGCTAGGGGGAACAATGAGCAGTTCTTC,CASTRAGARGNNEQFF
-,TRBJ1-2,TRBV5-4,-,TGTGCCAGCAGCTTCCGGACAGTTTTTAACTATGGCTACACCTTC,CASSFRTVFNYGYTF
once,TRBJ2-1,TRBV29-1,-,TGCAGCGTTGAGGAGAGAGATGAGCAGTTCTTC,CSVEERDEQFF
once,TRBJ1-2,TRBV6-5,-,TGTGCCAGCAGAAGCCCGACAGGCATAGGTGGCTACACCTTC,CASRSPTGIGGYTF
-,TRBJ1-5,TRBV28,TRBD1,TGTGCCAGCAATCGGGACAGGGGGAAGCCCCAGCATTTT,CASNRDRGKPQHF
-,TRBJ2-5,TRBV5-1,-,TGCGCCAGCAGCCCTGGGACTCAAGCCACGGTAGAGACCCAGTACTTC,CASSPGTQATVETQYF
-,TRBJ1-2,TRBV19,TRBD1,TGTGCCAGCTCGACAGGGGCCAACTATGGCTACACCTTC,CASSTGANYGYTF
-,TRBJ2-7,TRBV29-1,TRBD2,TGCAGCGTTAATACGGGAGGGCCCTACGAGCAGTACTTC,CSVNTGGPYEQYF
-,TRBJ2-3,TRBV19,-,TGTGCCAGTACGAAGCCCCGCAGGGTCACAGATACGCAGTATTTT,CASTKPRRVTDTQYF
-,TRBJ2-7,TRBV5-1,-,TGCGCCAGCAGCTTGACAGATGGACAGCCTCAGTACTTC,CASSLTDGQPQYF
-,TRBJ1-6,TRBV6-6,-,TGTGCCAGCAGTTCCTCGGGAGGGGTGATTTCACCCCTCCACTTT,CASSSSGGVISPLHF
-,TRBJ1-6,TRBV18,TRBD1,TGTGCCAGCTCACCACCGGGACAGGGACGTGATTCACCCCTCCACTTT,CASSPPGQGRDSPLHF
-,TRBJ2-5,TRBV5-4,TRBD2,TGTGCCAGCAGCCGGACTAGCGGGGGGTTCGGGGAGACCCAGTACTTC,CASSRTSGGFGETQYF
-,TRBJ2-1,TRBV19,TRBD2,TGTGCCAGTAGCCTAGCGGGCTCCTACAATGAGCAGTTCTTC,CASSLAGSYNEQFF
once,TRBJ2-1,TRBV6-2/TRBV6-3,TRBD1,TGTGCCAGCAGTCGAGCCGGGACAGGCCTCTTCAATGAGCAGTTCTTC,CASSRAGTGLFNEQFF